The source of this T cell receptor (beta chain) is a study of T cells in women clearing cervical HPV infection. Looking at the study overall: Case blood was drawn when the lesion was first found; control blood after infection became undetectable. Case blood was drawn a median approximately 150 days after lesion detection.

To note about this clone: The sequenced fragment ends 3 residues before the CDR3 boundary, so the rest is inferred from the germline J gene.

Germline values: CDR1 SNHLY, CDR2 FYNNEI. The trim removed 7 bases at V and 4 bases at J, leaving 9 bases unmatched. CDR3 length: 14 residues. Here immunoSEQ multiplex PCR was the method, and the copy in TCRdb shows in-frame clones only, minus some. This sample contains about 22,000 clones. The sample was blood buffy coat. This sequence originates from a woman between 18 and 75 years old with a cervical HPV16 infection that either progressed to CIN3+ or cleared (not recorded which). This chain joins TRBV2 and TRBJ1-1; TRBD1 matches at 7 bases. The CDR3 loop reads CASTSRGLGTEAFF. The CDR3 DNA, read in part, is TGTGCCAGCACGTCAAGGGGGCTGGGCACTGAA.